This T cell receptor (beta chain) was profiled in a study of blood T cell repertoires in COVID-19. Looking at the study overall: Samples came from the United States, Italy and Spain, spanning acute and convalescent COVID-19.

V lost 2 bases, J lost 1 base, and 12 bases lay in between. Germline V CDR1 and CDR2: MNHNS, SASEGT. The CDR3 runs to 16 residues. Authors' analysis steps: Reference gene primers were amplified, and this amplification served to estimate nucleated cell counts. Measured with immunoSEQ multiplex PCR; TCRdb has only the in-frame clones, and not every one. That table is the source of V, J and clone size, and D and trimming were worked out from the DNA. The sample yields some 380,000 clones, 88% seen once. Participants, roughly 18 to 100 years old, spanned under 30 US areas. Participants' own reports of clinical history determined their cohort assignment.

This TCR came from a woman in her forties with acute COVID-19. Sequencing input: PBMCs or T cells enriched from blood (not recorded which). The chain recombines TRBV6-1 with TRBJ1-5; possible D gene TRBD1, 5 bases. The CDR3 bases are TGTGCCAGCAGTGAAACCCAGGGCAGGAGCAATCAGCCCCAGCATTTT. Translated: CASSETQGRSNQPQHF.